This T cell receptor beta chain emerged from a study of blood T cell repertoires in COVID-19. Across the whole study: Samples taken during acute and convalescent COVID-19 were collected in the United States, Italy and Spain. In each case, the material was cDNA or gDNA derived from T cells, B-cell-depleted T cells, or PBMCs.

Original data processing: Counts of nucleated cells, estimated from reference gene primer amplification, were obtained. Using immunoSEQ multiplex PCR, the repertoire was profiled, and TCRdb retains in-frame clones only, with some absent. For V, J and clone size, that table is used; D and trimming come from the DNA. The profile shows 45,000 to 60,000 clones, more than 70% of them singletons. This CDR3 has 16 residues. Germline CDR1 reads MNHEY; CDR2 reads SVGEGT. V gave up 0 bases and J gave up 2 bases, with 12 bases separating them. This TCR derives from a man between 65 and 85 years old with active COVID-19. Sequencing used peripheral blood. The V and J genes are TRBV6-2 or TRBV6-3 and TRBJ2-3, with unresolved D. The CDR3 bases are TGTGCCAGCAGTTACTCTCGTCGATACTACACAGATACGCAGTATTTT. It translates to CASSYSRRYYTDTQYF.